This T cell receptor (beta chain) was obtained from a study of shared clonotypes between healthy human individuals. To note about this clone: What it recognizes is unknown.

Study results and caveats: Clonotypes that were shared across a handful of donors made up about 5.1% of naive CD4 clonotypes.

When replicate PCRs were run on sorted subsets, they used approximately 0.2 ug DNA, about 30,000 T cell genomes. TCRdb's table, derived via immunoSEQ multiplex PCR, lists solely in-frame clones and lacks some. The sample consists of around 1.9 million clones, around 93% of them appearing once. Naivety among CD8 cells was defined by CD45RO negativity and positive CCR7 selection, thereby excluding terminally differentiated effector memory CD45RA+ cells. The TCR sequence derives from a man aged 18 to 29 in good health. Some clones in this sample may be carry-over from other donors' samples. Source material: naive CD8+ T cells from PBMCs.

The CDR3 bases are TGTGCCAGCAGCTTACCGGCCGGGAGGGGCGAGCAGTACTTC. Encoded protein: CASSLPAGRGEQYF. The chain links TRBV11-2 to TRBJ2-7; the match to TRBD2 covers 8 bases. Germline V gives CDR1 SGHAT, CDR2 FQNNGV. The junction had 6 bases not matched to a gene; V was cut back by 2 bases and J by 6 bases. The CDR3 spans 14 residues. Combining the CDR3 with reference TRBV11-2 and TRBJ2-7 gives the whole variable domain EAGVAQSPRYKIIEKRQSVAFWCNPISGHATLYWYQQILGQGPKLLIQFQNNGVVDDSQLPKDRFSAERLKGVDSTLKIQPAKLEDSAVYLCASSLPAGRGEQYFGPGTRLTVT.